This T cell receptor beta chain was recorded in a study of T cells in Graves' hyperthyroidism and ophthalmopathy. This clonotype was seen a few times. Its antigen is as yet unknown. TCR beta CDR3 regions were amplified from RNA. Initially, a first-round RT-PCR of the TCR CDR3 employed the HTBI primer set. A single record per CDR3 protein comes from TCRdb applying MiXCR to the multiplex PCR reads. Found here are 480,000 or so distinct CDR3 sequences, 13% to 15% of them singletons; the top ten hold 17%. Study conclusions and caveats: A median roughly 6.6 months before onset, the model predicted ophthalmopathy. Most clonotypes that expanded in the thyroid above 0.001 also showed up in blood.

J lost 6 bases, V lost 4 bases, and 5 bases had no gene match. The CDR3 has 16 residues. Germline CDR1 is MGHRA and CDR2 is YSYEKL. A lack of ophthalmopathy progression within 18 months defined stable Graves' hyperthyroidism. Diagnostic assessment was based on clinical symptoms, serum thyroxine and TRAb, thyroid ultrasound and orbital computed tomography. Input material: blood. The sequence came from a woman younger than 30 with Graves' hyperthyroidism. The V call is TRBV4-1, the J call TRBJ2-3, with 15 bases fitting TRBD2. The CDR3 sequence: CASSRTSGRAADTQYF. The CDR3 nucleotides read TGCGCCAGCAGCCGGACTAGCGGGAGGGCCGCGGATACGCAGTATTTT.